Listed here are 14 T cell receptor beta chains from one sample, sequenced in a study. Measured with immunoSEQ multiplex PCR; TCRdb has only the in-frame clones, and not every one. This sample has 60,000 to 85,000 clones, with roughly 95% found just once. The sequencing sample was made of PBMCs. The receptors here all came from a man aged 40-49 years with rheumatoid arthritis.

The chain uses TRBV18 and TRBJ1-1; D call uncertain. The germline V gene encodes CDR1 KGHSH and CDR2 LQKENI. V lost 0 bases to trimming and J lost 0 bases, with 17 bases between them. This CDR3 is 18 amino acids long. For the CDR3, the DNA is TGTGCCAGCTCACCACCCCGGGGAGAGGGTCGGATGAACACTGAAGCTTTCTTT. Residues: CASSPPRGEGRMNTEAFF. Looking up the rest from reference TRBV18 and TRBJ1-1 gives the full variable domain: NAGVMQNPRHLVRRRGQEARLRCSPMKGHSHVYWYRQLPEEGLKFMVYLQKENIIDESGMPKERFSAEFPKEGPSILRIQQVVRGDSAAYFCASSPPRGEGRMNTEAFFGQGTRLTVV.

CDR3 in amino acids: CASMGDNEQFF. DNA of the CDR3: TGTGCCAGTATGGGAGACAATGAGCAGTTCTTC. The V call is TRBV19, the J call TRBJ2-1, with a tentative D call TRBD2 (5 bases). Germline V lookup: CDR1 LNHDA, CDR2 SQIVND (reference sequence). V lost 7 bases to trimming and J lost 5 bases, with 6 bases between them. The CDR3 sequence is 11 residues long.

This chain links TRBV7-2 with TRBJ1-1; no clear D. Trimming took 1 base from V and 7 from J, leaving 13 bases between them. The CDR3 has 14 amino acids. CDR1 and CDR2 from the germline V gene are SGHTA and FQGNSA. This chain's CDR3 is CASSLGPGALEAFF. The DNA of the CDR3 is TGTGCCAGCAGCTTAGGTCCGGGAGCCCTTGAAGCTTTCTTT. Using reference TRBV7-2 and TRBJ1-1 for the parts outside the CDR3, the full variable domain is GAGVSQSPSNKVTEKGKDVELRCDPISGHTALYWYRQSLGQGLEFLIYFQGNSAPDKSGLPSDRFSAERTGGSVSTLTIQRTQQEDSAVYLCASSLGPGALEAFFGQGTRLTVV.

The chain recombines TRBV4-2 with TRBJ2-1; D gene unclear. The germline V gene has CDR1 LGHNA and CDR2 YNFKEQ. CDR3 length: 15 amino acids. V was shortened by 5 bases and J by 12 bases, with 23 bases between the two germline ends. CDR3 loop: CASSSKAISSRGQFF. The CDR3 coding sequence is TGTGCCAGCAGCTCCAAGGCTATTAGCAGCCGTGGGCAGTTCTTC.

The J gene is TRBJ2-3, the V gene TRBV7-6; 9 bases fit TRBD1. Looked up from germline, CDR1 is SGHVS and CDR2 is FNYEAQ. Unmatched junction bases numbered 8, after V lost 5 bases and J lost 5 bases. CDR3 length: 15 residues. The CDR3 DNA reads TGTGCCAGCAGCGCGTGGACAGGGGTGGGAGATACGCAGTATTTT. Protein sequence: CASSAWTGVGDTQYF.

The V and J genes are TRBV5-1 and TRBJ1-2, with D hard to call. V lost 1 base to trimming and J lost 0 bases, with 1 base between them. There are 12 residues in the CDR3. Germline CDR1 and CDR2: SGHRS and YFSETQ. The CDR3 region has the DNA TGCGCCAGCAGCTTGACTAACTATGGCTACACCTTC. Encoded protein: CASSLTNYGYTF.

This chain uses TRBV7-8 with TRBJ1-5; no clear D gene. This CDR3 is built from 15 residues. V gave up 6 bases and J gave up 3 bases, with 15 bases separating them. Germline V gene lookup returns CDR1 SGHVS and CDR2 FQNEAQ. CDR3 loop: CASSSGRNPNQPQHF. The CDR3 DNA reads TGTGCCAGCAGTTCCGGACGTAACCCCAATCAGCCCCAGCATTTT.

The chain has TRBV11-3 and TRBJ2-2; TRBD1 agrees at 12 bases. V dropped 4 bases and J dropped 7; count of bases not matched to a gene: 13. The germline V gene has CDR1 SGHNT and CDR2 YENEEA. This CDR3 has 18 amino acids. Written as DNA, the CDR3 is TGTGCCAGCAGCTCATACCGAAGGGACAGGGGGCTCGGCGGGGAGCTGTTTTTT. Encoded protein: CASSSYRRDRGLGGELFF.

This clone turned up a few times. The V gene is TRBV20-1, the J gene TRBJ1-2, with a weak D call TRBD1 (5 bases). CDR3 length: 11 residues. Trimming pared 5 bases from V and 6 bases from J, leaving 10 bases between. Germline CDR1 DFQATT, CDR2 SNEGSKA (reference sequence). The CDR3 spells CSAGGVDGYTF. Here the CDR3 DNA reads TGCAGTGCTGGAGGGGTGGATGGCTACACCTTC.

The chain combines TRBV6-5 with TRBJ1-3, with TRBD1 as a possible D gene (6 bases). The CDR3 contains 16 residues. The germline gives CDR1 MNHEY, CDR2 SVGAGI. V was pared by 0 bases and J by 0 bases, with 9 bases between. The DNA for the CDR3 is TGTGCCAGCAGTTACTCTGGGGGCCTCTCTGGAAACACCATATATTTT. Translating it yields CASSYSGGLSGNTIYF.

The chain couples TRBV19 to TRBJ1-2; 7 nucleotides line up with TRBD1. The V and J ends lost 9 bases and 3 bases, in that order; junction bases with no gene match: 10. This CDR3 is 14 amino acids long. The germline CDR1 and CDR2 sequences are LNHDA and SQIVND (reference sequence). The CDR3 is CASKLRDSDYGYTF. As DNA, the CDR3 is TGTGCCAGCAAACTCCGGGACAGCGACTATGGCTACACCTTC.

CDR3 sequence (DNA): TGTGCCAGCAGCCGACAGGTATTGAACACTGAAGCTTTCTTT. Residues: CASSRQVLNTEAFF. V and J are TRBV11-2 and TRBJ1-1, with D perhaps TRBD1 (6 bases). The CDR3 sequence is 14 residues long. Trimming pared 5 bases from V and 0 bases from J, leaving 10 bases between. Germline CDR1 is SGHAT and CDR2 is FQNNGV.

This clone was detected only once. V is TRBV6-1 and J is TRBJ1-1; D not resolved. Germline V gene lookup returns CDR1 MNHNS and CDR2 SASEGT. V dropped 2 bases and J dropped 9 bases, with 16 bases sitting between them. The CDR3 consists of 14 residues. DNA of the CDR3: TGTGCCAGCAGTGAAATAACTCCCGGGCGTCAAGCTTTCTTT. Translating gives CASSEITPGRQAFF.

V gene TRBV7-3 combines with J gene TRBJ2-2, with 9 bases matching TRBD2. The CDR3 consists of 15 residues. Looked up from germline, CDR1 is SGHTA and CDR2 is FQGTGA. V lost 2 bases to trimming and J lost 4 bases; unmatched junction nucleotides: 2. CDR3 region: CASSLGTSLTGELFF. The CDR3 DNA sequence: TGTGCCAGCAGCTTAGGGACTAGCCTCACCGGGGAGCTGTTTTTT. Full variable domain (rest looked up from reference TRBV7-3 and TRBJ2-2): GAGVSQTPSNKVTEKGKYVELRCDPISGHTALYWYRQSLGQGPEFLIYFQGTGAADDSGLPNDRFFAVRPEGSVSTLKIQRTERGDSAVYLCASSLGTSLTGELFFGEGSRLTVL.